Following are 30 T cell receptor beta chains from one sample sequenced in a study of T cells after yellow fever vaccination. TCRdb itself ran the 5' RACE reads through MiXCR, one entry per CDR3 protein. This table has around 110,000 distinct CDR3 sequences, 8.4% appearing once. Sequencing used CD8+ T cells sorted from PBMCs, obtained 45 days after the yellow fever booster vaccination. These receptors were obtained from a man aged 25-45 years who received the YFV17D yellow fever vaccine.

This clonotype was seen many times. The chain couples TRBV27 to TRBJ2-1, with 10 bases aligning to TRBD1. Trimming at V came to 4 bases and at J to 9 bases, leaving 15 bases not matched to a gene. The CDR3 sequence is 17 residues long. Germline lookup yields CDR1 MNHEY and CDR2 SMNVEV (reference sequence). CDR3 DNA sequence: TGTGCCAGCAGTTCAACACACATTTCGGGACAGGGGCTTGAGCAGTTCTTC. This translates into CASSSTHISGQGLEQFF.

This clonotype turned up a few times. The chain employs TRBV12-3 or TRBV12-4 and TRBJ2-7; 10 positions agree with TRBD1. The V and J ends lost 6 bases and 11 bases, in that order; junction bases with no gene match: 10. The CDR3 is made up of 13 amino acids. This chain's CDR3 is CASRGQGHESKYF. The CDR3 region has the DNA TGTGCCAGCAGGGGACAGGGGCACGAGTCTAAGTACTTC.

This clonotype appeared many times. The CDR3: CASSVVRGGEQYF. The DNA of the CDR3 is TGTGCCAGCAGCGTAGTTCGAGGGGGCGAGCAGTACTTC. V and J are TRBV9 and TRBJ2-7; D possibly corresponds to TRBD1 (6 bases). With 0 bases removed from V and 6 bases from J, the gap between germline ends came to 10 bases. The CDR3 is 13 amino acids. CDR1 and CDR2 (germline): SGDLS, YYNGEE.

This clonotype has ten or more counts. The CDR3 reads CASTLNNEQFF. DNA for the CDR3: TGCGCCAGCACTCTAAACAATGAGCAGTTCTTC. The chain carries TRBV5-1 and TRBJ2-1; D gene unclear. V was shortened by 6 bases and J by 5 bases, with 6 bases between the two germline ends. The germline CDR1 and CDR2 sequences are SGHRS and YFSETQ. The CDR3 loop spans 11 amino acids. The full variable domain, rest sourced from reference TRBV5-1 and TRBJ2-1, is KAGVTQTPRYLIKTRGQQVTLSCSPISGHRSVSWYQQTPGQGLQFLFEYFSETQRNKGNFPGRFSGRQFSNSRSEMNVSTLELGDSALYLCASTLNNEQFFGPGTRLTVL.

In its sample, this clonotype was seen many times. V gene TRBV6-1 combines with J gene TRBJ2-5; 8 bases agree with TRBD1. Germline V gene data show CDR1 as MNHNS and CDR2 as SASEGT. The CDR3 runs 12 residues. V was pared by 5 bases and J by 14 bases, with 10 bases of the junction left unmatched. The CDR3 DNA sequence: TGTGCCAGCAGTTTAGTAGGGACAGGCCCATACTTC. It yields the protein CASSLVGTGPYF.

This rearrangement joins TRBV7-2 to TRBJ2-3; no firm D call. Trimming stripped 4 bases from V and 2 bases from J, with 4 bases between. The CDR3 sequence is 12 residues long. Germline V gene sequence: CDR1 SGHTA, CDR2 FQGNSA. This CDR3 is CASSSPTDTQYF. CDR3 coding DNA: TGTGCCAGCAGCTCTCCCACAGATACGCAGTATTTT.

This clonotype was counted many times. The gene calls are TRBV6-5 and TRBJ2-2; D may correspond to TRBD1 or TRBD2 (6 bases each). CDR1 and CDR2 from the germline V gene are MNHEY and SVGAGI. CDR3 length equals 13 residues. V was trimmed by 2 bases and J by 6 bases, leaving 7 bases between them. The CDR3 protein is CASSYRGAGELFF. The CDR3 coding sequence is TGTGCCAGCAGTTACAGGGGGGCCGGGGAGCTGTTTTTT.

There are many counts of this clonotype. V and J are TRBV7-8 and TRBJ2-1, with 9 bases identical to TRBD1. V trimming: 1 base; J trimming: 4 bases; junction bases outside the gene matches: 5. CDR3 length: 16 residues. The germline CDR1 and CDR2 sequences are SGHVS and FQNEAQ. The CDR3 DNA is TGTGCCAGCAGCTTAGGGTGGGACAGGGAGTACAATGAGCAGTTCTTC. Translated, it gives CASSLGWDREYNEQFF.

This clonotype was counted ten times or more. The rearrangement uses TRBV20-1 and TRBJ1-2; D unclear. CDR1 DFQATT and CDR2 SNEGSKA come from the germline V gene (reference sequence). The V and J ends lost 3 bases and 8 bases respectively, with 13 bases between them. The CDR3 is 12 amino acids. Here the CDR3 DNA reads TGCAGTGCTAGCGGAGAGATTGGGGGCTACACCTTC. Residues: CSASGEIGGYTF.

Many counts were recorded for this clonotype. The chain links TRBV4-1 to TRBJ2-3; D is unclear. From germline, CDR1 is MGHRA and CDR2 YSYEKL. The CDR3 runs 13 residues. V was trimmed by 0 bases and J by 5 bases, leaving 6 bases between them. The CDR3 DNA follows: TGCGCCAGCAGCCAAGATTCCGGAGATACGCAGTATTTT. Its translation is CASSQDSGDTQYF.

Ten or more counts support this clonotype. V and J are TRBV29-1 and TRBJ1-1, with unresolved D. Trimming took 4 bases from V and 4 from J, leaving 13 bases between them. Germline V lookup: CDR1 SQVTM, CDR2 ANQGSEA. The CDR3 extends over 13 amino acids. CDR3 amino acids: CSVGEGVGTEAFF. DNA of the CDR3: TGCAGCGTTGGTGAGGGTGTCGGCACTGAAGCTTTCTTT.

The CDR3 bases are TGTGCCAGCAGTTTGGTCGGGGGGGGGACTGAAGCTTTCTTT. Its protein product is CASSLVGGGTEAFF. This chain links TRBV28 with TRBJ1-1; TRBD1 might be the D (5 bases). Germline CDR1 MDHEN, CDR2 SYDVKM. V was clipped by 3 bases and J by 5 bases, with 13 bases between them. The CDR3 is 14 amino acids. Combining the CDR3 with reference TRBV28 and TRBJ1-1 gives the whole variable domain DVKVTQSSRYLVKRTGEKVFLECVQDMDHENMFWYRQDPGLGLRLIYFSYDVKMKEKGDIPEGYSVSREKKERFSLILESASTNQTSMYLCASSLVGGGTEAFFGQGTRLTVV.

This clonotype came up many times. V and J are TRBV29-1 and TRBJ2-7, with 10 bases identical to TRBD1. Losses at the gene ends were 6 bases for V and 6 bases for J; bases not matched to a gene: 14. This CDR3 has 15 residues. The germline V gene has CDR1 SQVTM and CDR2 ANQGSEA. CDR3 sequence reads: CSVAGWGQGFGEQYF. The CDR3 bases are TGCAGCGTGGCAGGATGGGGACAGGGGTTTGGCGAGCAGTACTTC.

In this sample, this clonotype turned up many times. The chain has TRBV5-1 and TRBJ2-1; 8 bases align to TRBD2. The junction had 7 bases not matched to a gene; V was cut back by 4 bases and J by 1 base. This CDR3 is 16 amino acids long. The V gene's germline CDR1 is SGHRS and CDR2 YFSETQ. The CDR3 bases are TGCGCCAGCAGCCAAGGGGGACTAGGGTCCTACAATGAGCAGTTCTTC. It codes for CASSQGGLGSYNEQFF.

This chain links TRBV5-1 with TRBJ2-1; weak D call: TRBD1 (6 bases). CDR1 SGHRS and CDR2 YFSETQ come from the germline V gene. The CDR3 is made up of 12 amino acids. Trimming removed 4 bases at V and 8 bases at J, with 10 bases between. The CDR3: CASSGDRHEQFF. CDR3 nucleotides: TGCGCCAGCAGCGGAGACAGGCATGAGCAGTTCTTC.

This clonotype was recorded many times. One end of the junction fails to match germline, which may point to a read error. V usage is TRBV5-6 and J usage is TRBJ2-3; TRBD2 matches at 11 bases. CDR3 length equals 11 residues. CDR1 and CDR2 from the germline V gene are SGHDT and YYEEEE. The CDR3 DNA is TGTGCCAGCAGCCGACTAGCGGGACCGGATTTT. This codes for CASSRLAGPDF.

A word on this clonotype: A much bigger clone sits one base away, suggesting this may be a read error. The rearrangement uses TRBV7-8 and TRBJ2-7; D might be TRBD1 (6 bases). Trimming removed 5 bases from V and 4 bases from J, with 21 bases in between. The CDR3 has 16 amino acids. In germline, CDR1 is SGHVS, CDR2 FQNEAQ. CDR3 region: CASSAPVQGVRYEQYF. In nucleotides, the CDR3 is TGTGCCAGCAGCGCACCGGTACAGGGAGTAAGATACGAGCAGTACTTC.

This clonotype occurred many times. The V call is TRBV7-8, the J call TRBJ2-1; perhaps TRBD2 as D (5 bases). Trimming pared 5 bases from V and 2 bases from J, leaving 13 bases between. CDR1 is SGHVS, CDR2 FQNEAQ, per germline. CDR3 length: 15 amino acids. CDR3 amino acids: CASSGGINTYNEQFF. CDR3 sequence (DNA): TGTGCCAGCAGCGGAGGAATTAATACCTACAATGAGCAGTTCTTC.

This clonotype was counted at least ten times. The DNA for the CDR3 is TGTGCCAGCAGGTCCGGGACACCAAATCAGCCCCAGCATTTT. Protein sequence: CASRSGTPNQPQHF. The V call is TRBV6-1, the J call TRBJ1-5; tentative D call: TRBD1 (6 bases). Germline V gives CDR1 MNHNS, CDR2 SASEGT. This CDR3 is 14 amino acids long. The ends were cut back, 6 bases at V and 4 bases at J, with 13 bases in the middle.

The table lists this clonotype with many counts. The chain employs TRBV9 and TRBJ2-1, with 13 bases identical to TRBD2. Trimming at V came to 0 bases and at J to 3 bases, leaving 12 bases not matched to a gene. This CDR3 is 20 amino acids long. Germline assignment: CDR1 SGDLS and CDR2 YYNGEE. CDR3 DNA sequence: TGTGCCAGCAGCGTAGCGGGAGGGACTAGCGGGGCCCCCCTCTACAATGAGCAGTTCTTC. Translated, it gives CASSVAGGTSGAPLYNEQFF.

This clonotype was found many times. The chain has TRBV15 and TRBJ2-5; tentative D call: TRBD2 (6 bases). Germline lookup yields CDR1 LNHNV and CDR2 YYDKDF (reference sequence). Deletions cut 1 base from V and 4 bases from J, with 16 bases between. This CDR3 has 16 residues. The CDR3 sequence: CATSRVPSPGGETQYF. The CDR3 coding sequence is TGTGCCACCAGCAGAGTTCCATCCCCCGGGGGAGAGACCCAGTACTTC.

This clonotype was detected many times. The chain recombines TRBV7-6 with TRBJ2-1; 13 nucleotides match TRBD2. After removal of 2 bases from V and 7 bases from J, the junction contained 5 bases not matched to a gene. The CDR3 loop spans 16 amino acids. The germline gives CDR1 SGHVS, CDR2 FNYEAQ. CDR3 sequence (DNA): TGTGCCAGCAGCTTAATAACTAGCGGGAGGGGGAATGAGCAGTTCTTC. Its translation: CASSLITSGRGNEQFF. Filled out from reference TRBV7-6 and TRBJ2-1, the complete variable domain reads GAGVSQSPRYKVTKRGQDVALRCDPISGHVSLYWYRQALGQGPEFLTYFNYEAQQDKSGLPNDRFSAERPEGSISTLTIQRTEQRDSAMYRCASSLITSGRGNEQFFGPGTRLTVL.

This clonotype came up many times. The rearrangement uses TRBV11-2 and TRBJ2-3, with D possibly TRBD2 on 6 matching bases. The CDR3 spans 17 residues. V gave up 1 base and J gave up 1 base, with 15 bases separating them. Germline assignment: CDR1 SGHAT and CDR2 FQNNGV. The CDR3 loop reads CASSLGVRTGGTDTQYF. The CDR3 coding sequence is TGTGCCAGCAGCTTAGGAGTAAGGACGGGGGGCACAGATACGCAGTATTTT. Drawing the rest from reference TRBV11-2 and TRBJ2-3, the complete variable domain is EAGVAQSPRYKIIEKRQSVAFWCNPISGHATLYWYQQILGQGPKLLIQFQNNGVVDDSQLPKDRFSAERLKGVDSTLKIQPAKLEDSAVYLCASSLGVRTGGTDTQYFGPGTRLTVL.

This clonotype was seen ten or more times. The rearrangement links TRBV29-1 to TRBJ2-6; D gene unclear. The CDR3 is made up of 13 amino acids. Deletions cut 4 bases from V and 0 bases from J, with 4 bases between. Germline V CDR1 and CDR2: SQVTM, ANQGSEA. The CDR3 nucleotides read TGCAGCGTTGCTCCCTCTGGGGCCAACGTCCTGACTTTC. The encoded protein is CSVAPSGANVLTF.

This clonotype was observed a handful of times. This chain connects TRBV14 to TRBJ1-2, with 7 bases identical to TRBD1. Germline V gene sequence: CDR1 SGHDN, CDR2 FVKESK. This CDR3 is built from 14 residues. V was clipped by 3 bases and J by 8 bases; unmatched bases: 9. This chain's CDR3 is CASSQSTGAQGYTF. CDR3 DNA: TGTGCCAGCAGCCAGTCTACAGGGGCGCAGGGCTACACCTTC.

This chain connects TRBV7-2 to TRBJ2-7; the D is unclear. In germline, CDR1 is SGHTA, CDR2 FQGNSA. The CDR3 is made up of 13 amino acids. Trimming left V 5 bases short and J 0 bases short, with 8 bases between. The CDR3 region is CASSAYYSYEQYF. As DNA, the CDR3 is TGTGCCAGCAGCGCCTACTACTCCTACGAGCAGTACTTC.

At least ten counts were recorded for this clonotype. The genes are TRBV12-3 or TRBV12-4 and TRBJ2-3; either TRBD1 or TRBD2 may supply D (5 bases each). The CDR3 spans 16 residues. The V end was cut by 7 bases, the J end by 3 bases, with 20 bases between. The CDR3 loop reads CASTHSPGPSTDTQYF. The CDR3, as DNA: TGTGCCAGCACCCACTCCCCGGGACCGTCGACAGATACGCAGTATTTT.

This clonotype occurred many times. The chain combines TRBV4-3 with TRBJ1-2; D is possibly TRBD1 (5 bases). In germline, CDR1 is LGHNA, CDR2 YSLEER. V was pared by 4 bases and J by 6 bases, with 15 bases between. The CDR3 runs to 14 residues. CDR3 protein: CASSPREGRNGYTF. Written as DNA, the CDR3 is TGCGCCAGCAGCCCCCGCGAGGGACGGAATGGCTACACCTTC.

Ten or more counts support this clonotype. The chain has TRBV27 and TRBJ2-7; D unclear. The CDR3 has 15 amino acids. With 0 bases removed from V and 1 base from J, the gap between germline ends came to 10 bases. CDR1 is MNHEY and CDR2 is SMNVEV in the germline V gene (reference sequence). This chain's CDR3 is CASSLSIALSYEQYF. The CDR3 DNA reads as TGTGCCAGCAGTTTATCTATAGCTTTATCCTACGAGCAGTACTTC.

V and J are TRBV6-5 and TRBJ2-1; 10 bases map to TRBD2. V was pared by 1 base and J by 8 bases, with 5 bases of the junction left unmatched. Germline-derived CDR1 and CDR2 are MNHEY and SVGAGI. This CDR3 has 15 amino acids. CDR3 amino acids: CASSYFPSGGYEQFF. DNA of the CDR3: TGTGCCAGCAGTTACTTTCCTAGCGGGGGCTATGAGCAGTTCTTC.